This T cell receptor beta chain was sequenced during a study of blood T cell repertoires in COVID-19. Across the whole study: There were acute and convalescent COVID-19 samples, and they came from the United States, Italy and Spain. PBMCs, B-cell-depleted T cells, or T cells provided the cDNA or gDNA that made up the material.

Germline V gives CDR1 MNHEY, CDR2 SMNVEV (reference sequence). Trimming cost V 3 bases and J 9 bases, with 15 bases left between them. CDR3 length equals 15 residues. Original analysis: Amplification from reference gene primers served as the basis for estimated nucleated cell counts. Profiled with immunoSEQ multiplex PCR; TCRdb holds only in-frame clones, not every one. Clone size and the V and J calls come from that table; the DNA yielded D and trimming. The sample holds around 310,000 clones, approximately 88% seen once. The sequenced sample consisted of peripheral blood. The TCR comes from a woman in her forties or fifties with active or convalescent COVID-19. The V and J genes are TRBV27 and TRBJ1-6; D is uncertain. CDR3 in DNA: TGTGCCAGCAGTTTGGGAGACGTCCTCTTTTCACCCCTCCACTTT. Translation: CASSLGDVLFSPLHF.